The sequence of this TCR beta chain was determined in a study of vaccination effects on CD4 cells after COVID-19. Overall study context: Every participant took two doses of the BNT162b2 or mRNA-1273 vaccine.

Of note for this clone: The antigen remains undetermined.

TCRdb's table, derived via immunoSEQ multiplex PCR, lists solely in-frame clones and lacks some. The table shows approximately 44,000 clones, with 77% occurring only once. CDR3 length: 11 residues. Germline CDR1 is MNHEY and CDR2 is SMNVEV (reference sequence). V dropped 5 bases and J dropped 7 bases, with 6 bases sitting between them. Expansion with viral peptide pools was applied to antigen-specific CD4+ T cells by the ViraFEST assay prior to sequencing. Cultured cells yielded isolated CD4+ T cells after less than 11 days. Among the vaccine recipients, none had a prior SARS-CoV-2 infection, and nucleocapsid antibodies were negative.

This clonotype was sampled from a human donor who received a COVID-19 vaccine. The chain is built from TRBV27 and TRBJ2-1, with D unresolved. Material: CD4+ T cells from PBMCs cultured with HCoV-NL63 spike peptides, obtained before COVID-19 vaccination. CDR3 bases: TGTGCCAGCAGTGTAAGAAATGAGCAGTTCTTC. Translating it yields CASSVRNEQFF.